This T cell receptor (beta chain) was obtained from a study of long-term antiretroviral therapy in people with HIV. Study observations and caveats: Blood dating 2004 to 2017 may reflect older ART regimens.

Points on this clone: As yet, its antigen is unknown.

Version v3.0 of the immunoSEQ assay was performed at survey level. Measured with immunoSEQ multiplex PCR; TCRdb has only the in-frame clones, and not every one. The sample carries 20,000 to 25,000 clones, 82% recorded once. From germline, CDR1 is SEHNR and CDR2 FQNEAQ (reference sequence). The CDR3 is 14 residues long. Between the trimmed V and J ends, which lost 5 bases and 0 bases, there was a span of 11 bases. The source material was unsorted PBMCs, sampled around 2.4 years after starting antiretroviral therapy. V is TRBV7-9 and J is TRBJ2-7; D gene unclear. The sequence derives from a man aged 35 to 55 with HIV. In nucleotides, the CDR3 is TGTGCCAGCAGCCTGTCACAGAGCTCCTACGAGCAGTACTTC. It translates to CASSLSQSSYEQYF.